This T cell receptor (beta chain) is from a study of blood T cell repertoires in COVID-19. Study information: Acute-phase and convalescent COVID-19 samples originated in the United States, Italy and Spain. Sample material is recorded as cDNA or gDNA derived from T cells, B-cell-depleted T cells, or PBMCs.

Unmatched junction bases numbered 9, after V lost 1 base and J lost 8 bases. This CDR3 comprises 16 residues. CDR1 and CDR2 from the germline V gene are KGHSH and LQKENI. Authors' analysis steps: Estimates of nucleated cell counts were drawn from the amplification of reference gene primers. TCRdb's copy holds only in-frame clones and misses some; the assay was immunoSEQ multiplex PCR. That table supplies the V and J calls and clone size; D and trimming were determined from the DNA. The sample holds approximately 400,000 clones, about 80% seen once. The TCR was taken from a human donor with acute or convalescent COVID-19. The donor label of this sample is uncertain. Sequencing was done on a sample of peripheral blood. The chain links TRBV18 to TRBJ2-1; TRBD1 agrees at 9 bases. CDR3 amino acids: CASSPQGQGLFHEQFF. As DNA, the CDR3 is TGTGCCAGCTCACCACAGGGACAGGGATTGTTCCATGAGCAGTTCTTC.